This is a list of T cell receptor beta chains from one sample in a study of T cell responses to AZD1222 COVID-19 vaccine. This table comes from immunoSEQ multiplex PCR, and its TCRdb copy is limited to in-frame clones, with some not included. The sample yields 53,000 or so clones, just over 85% seen once. The material was peripheral blood, obtained 28 days after the second AZD1222 dose. Source of these receptors: an adult who received the AZD1222 COVID-19 vaccine. Both conserved end residues are part of each CDR3. The order of the fields is J gene, D gene, V gene, clone size, CDR3 protein, CDR3 DNA. D genes are given only for firm matches. Size tells how often a clone was seen (once, few, many) or the class of an expanded clone, and some rows leave it out.

J: TRBJ1-1; D: NA; V: TRBV19; size: NA; CDR3: CASSISGPEAFF; DNA: TGTGCCAGTAGTATCTCGGGGCCCGAAGCTTTCTTT
J: TRBJ2-3; D: NA; V: TRBV5-5; size: NA; CDR3: CASSLGFWGLTDTQYF; DNA: TGTGCCAGCAGCTTGGGTTTTTGGGGGTTGACAGATACGCAGTATTTT
J: TRBJ2-2; D: TRBD1; V: TRBV5-1; size: NA; CDR3: CASSTGQGARNTGELFF; DNA: TGCGCCAGCAGCACCGGACAGGGGGCGCGGAACACCGGGGAGCTGTTTTTT
J: TRBJ2-1; D: NA; V: TRBV5-1; size: NA; CDR3: CASSLDGSPREQFF; DNA: TGCGCCAGCAGCTTGGATGGCAGCCCGAGGGAGCAGTTCTTC
J: TRBJ2-1; D: NA; V: TRBV5-4; size: NA; CDR3: CASSSQRAYNEQFF; DNA: TGTGCCAGCAGCTCTCAGCGGGCTTACAATGAGCAGTTCTTC
J: TRBJ1-6; D: TRBD1; V: TRBV2; size: NA; CDR3: CASSGEDRGWSPLHF; DNA: TGTGCCAGCAGTGGGGAAGACAGGGGATGGTCACCCCTCCACTTT
J: TRBJ2-2; D: NA; V: TRBV19; size: few; CDR3: CASSISGNTGELFF; DNA: TGTGCCAGTAGTATATCTGGAAACACCGGGGAGCTGTTTTTT
J: TRBJ2-2; D: TRBD1; V: TRBV24-1; size: NA; CDR3: CATSDLDRGVGELFF; DNA: TGTGCCACCAGTGACCTTGACAGGGGTGTCGGGGAGCTGTTTTTT
J: TRBJ2-7; D: TRBD2; V: TRBV6-6; size: NA; CDR3: CASSLRETRGYEQYF; DNA: TGTGCCAGCAGCCTGCGGGAGACCCGAGGCTACGAGCAGTACTTC
J: TRBJ1-5; D: TRBD1; V: TRBV27; size: NA; CDR3: CASSKTGDGQPQHF; DNA: TGTGCCAGCAGCAAGACAGGGGACGGGCAGCCCCAGCATTTT
J: TRBJ1-4; D: TRBD1; V: TRBV25-1; size: NA; CDR3: CASSASTGGYEKLFF; DNA: TGTGCCAGCAGCGCCTCAACAGGGGGTTATGAAAAACTGTTTTTT
J: TRBJ2-2; D: NA; V: TRBV4-3; size: NA; CDR3: CASSRGLGENTGELFF; DNA: TGCGCCAGCAGCCGGGGGCTCGGAGAGAACACCGGGGAGCTGTTTTTT
J: TRBJ1-6; D: NA; V: TRBV27; size: NA; CDR3: CASSLQGGYGNSPLHF; DNA: TGTGCCAGCAGTCTACAGGGAGGGTATGGAAATTCACCCCTCCACTTT
J: TRBJ2-3; D: NA; V: TRBV5-1; size: NA; CDR3: CASSFPGEDTQYF; DNA: TGCGCCAGCAGCTTCCCGGGGGAAGATACGCAGTATTTT
J: TRBJ2-1; D: TRBD2; V: TRBV7-6; size: NA; CDR3: CASSPGASGRDEQFF; DNA: TGTGCCAGCAGCCCTGGGGCTAGCGGGAGAGATGAGCAGTTCTTC
J: TRBJ2-4; D: NA; V: TRBV18; size: NA; CDR3: CASSQQGRENIQYF; DNA: TGTGCCAGCTCACAGCAGGGTCGTGAAAACATTCAGTACTTC
J: TRBJ1-4; D: NA; V: TRBV7-9; size: once; CDR3: CASSRKGTTNEKLFF; DNA: TGTGCCAGCAGCCGAAAGGGCACAACTAATGAAAAACTGTTTTTT
J: TRBJ2-7; D: NA; V: TRBV7-2; size: NA; CDR3: CASSVPPSLEQYF; DNA: TGTGCCAGCAGCGTACCCCCGTCCCTCGAGCAGTACTTC
J: TRBJ2-7; D: NA; V: TRBV23-1; size: NA; CDR3: CASSQSTAHSYEQYF; DNA: TGCGCCAGCAGTCAATCAACTGCGCACTCCTACGAGCAGTACTTC
J: TRBJ2-3; D: NA; V: TRBV9; size: NA; CDR3: CASSVVGLITDTQYF; DNA: TGTGCCAGCAGCGTAGTAGGCCTAATTACAGATACGCAGTATTTT
J: TRBJ2-5; D: TRBD2; V: TRBV7-2; size: NA; CDR3: CASSRSGRTETQYF; DNA: TGTGCCAGCAGCCGTAGCGGGAGGACGGAGACCCAGTACTTC
J: TRBJ1-5; D: TRBD1; V: TRBV11-2; size: NA; CDR3: CASSLDTGGSQPQHF; DNA: TGTGCCAGCAGCTTAGATACAGGGGGCTCTCAGCCCCAGCATTTT
J: TRBJ2-3; D: NA; V: TRBV6-5; size: NA; CDR3: CASSYYVGQGTDTQYF; DNA: TGTGCCAGCAGTTACTACGTAGGGCAGGGCACAGATACGCAGTATTTT
J: TRBJ2-1; D: NA; V: TRBV10-3; size: NA; CDR3: CAISESRDPSLNEQFF; DNA: TGTGCCATCAGTGAGTCCAGGGACCCGAGCCTCAATGAGCAGTTCTTC
J: TRBJ2-1; D: TRBD2; V: TRBV5-1; size: NA; CDR3: CASSLMGLARNEQFF; DNA: TGCGCCAGCAGCTTGATGGGACTAGCGCGCAATGAGCAGTTCTTC
J: TRBJ2-4; D: TRBD1; V: TRBV7-2; size: NA; CDR3: CASRTPQGAKNIQYF; DNA: TGTGCCAGCAGGACGCCACAGGGGGCCAAAAACATTCAGTACTTC
J: TRBJ1-2; D: NA; V: TRBV7-2; size: NA; CDR3: CASSEYGVNYGYTF; DNA: TGTGCCAGCAGCGAGTACGGGGTTAACTATGGCTACACCTTC
J: TRBJ2-1; D: TRBD1; V: TRBV6-2/TRBV6-3; size: once; CDR3: CASSRRDRGRNEQFF; DNA: TGTGCCAGCAGCCGCCGGGACAGGGGGCGAAATGAGCAGTTCTTC